This T cell receptor beta chain was identified in a study of graft-versus-host responses after intestinal transplantation. Turning to the study itself: Transplant types were multivisceral, liver-intestinal, or isolated intestinal.

About this clone itself: Its matching antigen is unknown.

Measured with immunoSEQ multiplex PCR; TCRdb has only the in-frame clones, and not every one. The profile shows fewer than 8,500 clones, about 68% of them singletons. The study's findings and limits: Recipient marrow held GvH clones, some first seen in ileum or blood. Graft-versus-host to host-versus-graft clonal ratios in allografts were high in patients with graft-donor T cell macrochimerism.

Lymphocytes (intraepithelial and lamina propria) were released by processing the graft tissue. V trimming: 7 bases; J trimming: 3 bases; junction bases outside the gene matches: 14. Germline CDR1 is SNHLY and CDR2 is FYNNEI. This CDR3 is 16 amino acids long. The sequences come from ileum tissue, collected 226 days after intestinal transplant. The receptor was derived from a human patient who received an intestinal transplant, so some T cells may come from the graft donor. The genes are TRBV2 and TRBJ2-5; 7 positions match TRBD2. The CDR3 reads CASKLRETIGKETQYF. The DNA for the CDR3 is TGTGCCAGCAAGCTGCGGGAGACGATAGGGAAAGAGACCCAGTACTTC.